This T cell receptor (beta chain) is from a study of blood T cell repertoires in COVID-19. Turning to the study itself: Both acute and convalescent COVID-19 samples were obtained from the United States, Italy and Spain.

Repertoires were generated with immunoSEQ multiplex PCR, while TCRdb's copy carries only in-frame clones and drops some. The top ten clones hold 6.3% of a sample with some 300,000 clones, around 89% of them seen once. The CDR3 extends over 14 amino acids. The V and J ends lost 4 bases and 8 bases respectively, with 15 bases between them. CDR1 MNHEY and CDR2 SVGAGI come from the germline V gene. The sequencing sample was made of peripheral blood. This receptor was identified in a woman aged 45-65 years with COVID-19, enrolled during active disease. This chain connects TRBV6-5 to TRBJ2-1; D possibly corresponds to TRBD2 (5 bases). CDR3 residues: CASSFEGVVDEQFF. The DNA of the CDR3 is TGTGCCAGCAGTTTTGAGGGAGTGGTGGATGAGCAGTTCTTC.